The clone carrying this T cell receptor (beta chain) was detected a few times. What it recognizes is unknown. Sequencing used immunoSEQ version 4 in survey mode. TCRdb keeps only in-frame clones here, not all; method: immunoSEQ multiplex PCR. The table lists about 7,500 clones, approximately 63% of them singletons. This entry is derived from a study of persistence of HIV-infected CD4 T cells. CDR1 SGHTA and CDR2 FQGNSA come from the germline V gene. With 3 bases removed from V and 5 bases from J, the gap between germline ends came to 13 bases. The CDR3 runs to 14 residues. Stimulation used approximately 9.5 ug/mL lysate from CMV-infected fibroblasts. Sorting of responding CD4+ T cells relied on upregulated CD40 ligand together with CD69.

The sequenced sample was CD4+ T cells sorted from PBMCs after approximately 19-hour stimulation, obtained from a patient who received antiretroviral therapy. The chain carries TRBV7-2 and TRBJ1-1, with a tentative D call TRBD1 (6 bases). The TCR comes from an adult man with HIV who was CMV-seropositive. The CDR3 here is CASSLQGGRTEAFF. CDR3 bases: TGTGCCAGCAGCTTGCAAGGGGGAAGGACTGAAGCTTTCTTT.